This T cell receptor beta chain was retrieved from a study of T cells in narcolepsy. Study-level points and caveats: Some memory CD4+ repertoires had no autoreactive clone sequences. Reportedly, autoreactive clonotypes were serially detected in patients' blood but not controls'. Autoreactive HCRT-specific and TRIB2-specific clonotypes were marked in same-patient CSF-versus-blood CD4+ comparisons.

Comment on this clone: Its cognate antigen is unknown.

Clones were sequenced by immunoSEQ multiplex PCR, and TCRdb holds only the in-frame ones, with some missing. The table shows around 30,000 clones, with roughly four fifths occurring only once. After removal of 2 bases from V and 3 bases from J, the junction contained 7 bases not matched to a gene. CDR1 and CDR2 from the germline V gene are KGHSH and LQKENI. The CDR3 runs to 18 residues. The rearrangement uses TRBV18 and TRBJ2-1; TRBD2 matches 13 bases. Sequenced sample: CD45RA- memory CD4+ T cells from PBMCs. The sequence derives from a human donor with narcolepsy. CDR3 sequence (DNA): TGTGCCAGCTCACCAACTAGCGGGGGGGCCGCCGGCTACAATGAGCAGTTCTTC. Residues: CASSPTSGGAAGYNEQFF.